Presented here are 30 T cell receptor beta chains from one specimen sequenced in a study of prognosis after radiotherapy for stage I lung cancer. Genomic DNA was subjected to two-round multiplex PCR for amplification of TCR beta CDR3. Amplification during the initial PCR round employed primers specific to each TRBV and TRBJ gene. Via MiXCR, TCRdb re-called the multiplex PCR reads, giving one row per CDR3 protein. The sample includes roughly 15,000 distinct CDR3 sequences, approximately 17% of them seen just once. This material consisted of PBMCs, taken before or after stereotactic body radiation therapy (not recorded which). All receptors come from a donor over 45 with non-small cell lung cancer.

In its sample, this clonotype was seen many times. The genes are TRBV19 and TRBJ2-1; TRBD1 is a possible D gene (5 bases). The germline V gene encodes CDR1 LNHDA and CDR2 SQIVND (reference sequence). V was shortened by 3 bases and J by 3 bases, with 18 bases between the two germline ends. The CDR3 covers 17 residues. The CDR3 DNA sequence: TGTGCCAGTAGTATTTCTAGGGGCCATCAATACTACAATGAGCAGTTCTTC. Its translation is CASSISRGHQYYNEQFF.

This clonotype was counted many times. V and J are TRBV9 and TRBJ2-3; D is ambiguous. Germline lookup yields CDR1 SGDLS and CDR2 YYNGEE. This CDR3 has 14 residues. Trimming took off 3 bases at V and 5 bases at J, with 13 bases between the two ends. The CDR3 DNA follows: TGTGCCAGCAGCGCCCCGTCCGCTGGAGATACGCAGTATTTT. It specifies CASSAPSAGDTQYF.

In this sample, this clonotype turned up many times. The chain combines TRBV11-1 with TRBJ2-1, with 7 bases identical to TRBD1. V was pared by 3 bases and J by 12 bases, with 2 bases of the junction left unmatched. The CDR3 sequence is 11 residues long. Germline V gives CDR1 SGHAT, CDR2 FQDESV (reference sequence). The CDR3 loop reads CASSFSGGQFF. CDR3 bases: TGTGCCAGCAGCTTCTCAGGGGGGCAGTTCTTC.

This clonotype was counted ten times or more. The V and J genes are TRBV27 and TRBJ2-1; the D is unclear. The CDR3 is 15 residues long. With 4 bases removed from V and 0 bases from J, the gap between germline ends came to 10 bases. The V gene's germline CDR1 is MNHEY and CDR2 SMNVEV (reference sequence). The DNA for the CDR3 is TGTGCCAGCAGTTCCTCGGAACACTCCTACAATGAGCAGTTCTTC. It encodes CASSSSEHSYNEQFF.

This clonotype occurred many times. CDR3 sequence reads: CASSLGGPGDEKLFF. The CDR3, as DNA: TGTGCCAGCAGTTTAGGAGGGCCGGGGGATGAAAAACTGTTTTTT. V and J are TRBV28 and TRBJ1-4; D is possibly TRBD1 (5 bases). CDR1 is MDHEN and CDR2 is SYDVKM in the germline V gene. Trimming left V 2 bases short and J 6 bases short, with 13 bases between. This CDR3 has 15 amino acids.

This clonotype was observed many times. This chain links TRBV7-9 with TRBJ2-1, with 10 bases lining up with TRBD2. This CDR3 spans 21 amino acids. With 3 bases clipped from V and 3 bases from J, the junction kept 20 bases outside the gene matches. Germline-derived CDR1 and CDR2 are SEHNR and FQNEAQ (reference sequence). This CDR3 reads CASSFLGLAMGADYYYNEQFF. Here the CDR3 DNA reads TGTGCCAGCAGCTTCCTGGGACTAGCGATGGGCGCCGACTATTACTACAATGAGCAGTTCTTC. The full variable domain, rest sourced from reference TRBV7-9 and TRBJ2-1, is DTGVSQNPRHKITKRGQNVTFRCDPISEHNRLYWYRQTLGQGPEFLTYFQNEAQLEKSRLLSDRFSAERPKGSFSTLEIQRTEQGDSAMYLCASSFLGLAMGADYYYNEQFFGPGTRLTVL.

This clonotype has ten or more counts. The chain carries TRBV6-1 and TRBJ1-4; no clear D. This CDR3 region has 14 residues. Trimming pared 6 bases from V and 0 bases from J, leaving 8 bases between. The V gene's germline CDR1 is MNHNS and CDR2 SASEGT. In DNA, the CDR3 is TGTGCCAGCAGCCCCCACACAACTAATGAAAAACTGTTTTTT. It is translated as CASSPHTTNEKLFF.

This clonotype has at least ten counts. V usage is TRBV30 and J usage is TRBJ1-2; unclear D gene. Germline lookup yields CDR1 GTSNPN and CDR2 SVGIG (reference sequence). There are 14 residues in the CDR3. V shed 2 bases and J shed 4 bases, with 14 bases lying between them. The CDR3 region has the DNA TGTGCCTGGAGTAGGACCGACGGCGTCTATGGCTACACCTTC. It is translated as CAWSRTDGVYGYTF.

The gene calls are TRBV30 and TRBJ1-3; TRBD1 aligns across 8 bases. The CDR3 runs to 13 residues. The germline CDR1 and CDR2 sequences are GTSNPN and SVGIG (reference sequence). With V trimmed by 5 bases and J by 8 bases, 8 bases remained unmatched. CDR3 sequence: CAWETGAGHTIYF. The CDR3 DNA sequence: TGTGCCTGGGAGACAGGGGCGGGCCACACCATATATTTT.

This clonotype has a count of ten or more. The chain employs TRBV6-9 and TRBJ1-2; D may be TRBD1 (5 bases). V was clipped by 8 bases and J by 2 bases, with 15 bases between them. The CDR3 sequence is 14 residues long. Germline V gene lookup returns CDR1 MNHGY and CDR2 SVAAGI. The CDR3 DNA is TGTGCCAGCGCCGACAGCGGCCCAAACTATGGCTACACCTTC. Amino acids: CASADSGPNYGYTF.

This clonotype was counted many times. The genes are TRBV7-3 and TRBJ2-3, with D perhaps TRBD1 (6 bases). The V gene lost 4 bases and the J gene lost 5 bases, with 10 bases spanning the gap. There are 13 residues in the CDR3. Looked up from germline, CDR1 is SGHTA and CDR2 is FQGTGA. The CDR3 region is CASSYYREDTQYF. CDR3 nucleotides: TGTGCCAGCAGCTACTACAGGGAAGATACGCAGTATTTT.

This clonotype has at least ten counts. CDR3 nucleotides: TGTGCCAGCAGCGACCGAAGGAGGTACGAGCAGTACTTC. It translates to CASSDRRRYEQYF. V gene TRBV7-6 combines with J gene TRBJ2-7; D might be TRBD2 (5 bases). The germline gives CDR1 SGHVS, CDR2 FNYEAQ. V was cut by 5 bases and J by 4 bases, with 12 bases left in between. This CDR3 contains 13 residues. Together with reference TRBV7-6 and TRBJ2-7, the CDR3 gives the full variable domain: GAGVSQSPRYKVTKRGQDVALRCDPISGHVSLYWYRQALGQGPEFLTYFNYEAQQDKSGLPNDRFSAERPEGSISTLTIQRTEQRDSAMYRCASSDRRRYEQYFGPGTRLTVT.

There are many counts of this clonotype. In DNA form, the CDR3 reads TGTGCCAGCAGTTCCCGACTAGCGGGAACTCGGTACAATGAGCAGTTCTTC. It codes for CASSSRLAGTRYNEQFF. V gene TRBV28 combines with J gene TRBJ2-1; 11 nucleotides align to TRBD2. Germline assignment: CDR1 MDHEN and CDR2 SYDVKM. The V segment lost 4 bases and the J segment 4 bases; nucleotides outside the gene matches: 9. This CDR3 is 17 amino acids long. Drawing the rest from reference TRBV28 and TRBJ2-1, the complete variable domain is DVKVTQSSRYLVKRTGEKVFLECVQDMDHENMFWYRQDPGLGLRLIYFSYDVKMKEKGDIPEGYSVSREKKERFSLILESASTNQTSMYLCASSSRLAGTRYNEQFFGPGTRLTVL.

This clonotype was seen repeatedly, ten times or more. V is TRBV4-1 and J is TRBJ1-1; TRBD1 is a possible D gene (5 bases). CDR3 length equals 17 residues. Trimming shortened V by 1 base and J by 6 bases, and 21 bases separated the two germline ends. Germline CDR1 MGHRA, CDR2 YSYEKL. The DNA for the CDR3 is TGCGCCAGCAGCCAAGGGTTCTTGGGGCGGAATTTCTCTGAAGCTTTCTTT. This sequence encodes CASSQGFLGRNFSEAFF.

This clonotype has ten or more counts. The chain combines TRBV11-3 with TRBJ1-3; D call uncertain. Germline-derived CDR1 and CDR2 are SGHNT and YENEEA. Trimming shortened V by 5 bases and J by 0 bases, and 8 bases separated the two germline ends. This CDR3 spans 14 amino acids. The CDR3 spells CASSRIASGNTIYF. The DNA for the CDR3 is TGTGCCAGCAGCAGAATCGCCTCTGGAAACACCATATATTTT.

This clonotype was seen ten or more times. The chain employs TRBV19 and TRBJ2-6; D gene ambiguous. V was clipped by 5 bases and J by 0 bases, with 5 bases between them. The CDR3 covers 14 residues. Germline-derived CDR1 and CDR2 are LNHDA and SQIVND (reference sequence). The CDR3 is CASSDGSGANVLTF. The CDR3 DNA follows: TGTGCCAGTAGTGACGGCTCTGGGGCCAACGTCCTGACTTTC.

This clonotype was detected once. J is TRBJ2-5 and V is TRBV11-2; TRBD2 matches at 13 bases. Germline CDR1 is SGHAT and CDR2 is FQNNGV. Trimming at V came to 4 bases and at J to 5 bases, leaving 22 bases not matched to a gene. This CDR3 contains 21 residues. CDR3 protein: CASSSTPDSLVTSGGWETQYF. The CDR3 DNA reads as TGTGCCAGCAGCTCAACCCCGGACAGCCTAGTGACTAGCGGGGGGTGGGAGACCCAGTACTTC.

As to this clonotype: This may be a read error: a much more frequent sequence differs by one nucleotide. The chain joins TRBV24-1 to TRBJ2-7, with a possible D match to TRBD1 (6 bases). This CDR3 spans 13 amino acids. CDR1 is KGHDR and CDR2 is SFDVKD in the germline V gene. The CDR3 DNA is TGTACCACCAGCAGGGGTTCCTACAATGAGCAGTACTTC. It specifies CTTSRGSYNEQYF.

This clonotype was recorded many times. The rearrangement joins TRBV6-1 to TRBJ2-2; 13 positions match TRBD2. CDR1 MNHNS and CDR2 SASEGT come from the germline V gene. J lost 15 bases, V lost 5 bases, and 9 bases had no gene match. The CDR3 consists of 14 residues. The CDR3, as DNA: TGTGCCAGCAGTAGGACACTAGCGGGAGGGAGTTTGTTTTTT. It specifies CASSRTLAGGSLFF.

A remark on this clonotype: One junction end does not reproduce the germline sequence, and a read error may be involved. The chain has TRBV7-2 and TRBJ2-5; tentative D call: TRBD1 (6 bases). The CDR3 contains 15 residues. Germline loops: CDR1 SGHTA, CDR2 FQGNSA. CDR3: CASSYHVGAIETQYF. CDR3 DNA: TGCGCCAGCAGCTATCACGTGGGGGCTATCGAGACCCAGTACTTC.

This clonotype was counted ten times or more. The chain has TRBV6-5 and TRBJ1-1; the D is unclear. Germline V CDR1 and CDR2: MNHEY, SVGAGI. The V and J ends lost 0 bases and 1 base respectively, with 6 bases between them. The CDR3 is made up of 14 amino acids. The CDR3 bases are TGTGCCAGCAGTTACTCGCCCTGGAACACTGAAGCTTTCTTT. Protein sequence: CASSYSPWNTEAFF.

In this sample, this clonotype turned up many times. The chain combines TRBV6-1 with TRBJ1-1; D is uncertain. Deletions cut 8 bases from V and 8 bases from J, with 9 bases between. This CDR3 contains 10 residues. Germline CDR1 and CDR2: MNHNS and SASEGT. The CDR3 loop reads CASHGGEAFF. The DNA of the CDR3 is TGTGCCAGCCATGGAGGGGAAGCTTTCTTT.

This clonotype was seen repeatedly, ten times or more. The rearrangement uses TRBV20-1 and TRBJ2-7; 12 nucleotides agree with TRBD1. The V gene end was trimmed by 0 bases and the J gene end by 2 bases; junction bases not matched to a gene: 2. This CDR3 is 15 amino acids long. Germline CDR1 reads DFQATT; CDR2 reads SNEGSKA (reference sequence). CDR3 in DNA: TGCAGTGCTAGAGATTGGGACAGGGGGCCCTACGAGCAGTACTTC. This encodes CSARDWDRGPYEQYF.

This clonotype was counted many times. V is TRBV4-3 and J is TRBJ2-1; TRBD2 agrees at 14 bases. The CDR3 length is 20 residues. Germline V lookup: CDR1 LGHNA, CDR2 YSLEER. V gave up 0 bases and J gave up 4 bases; unmatched junction bases: 11. The CDR3 region has the DNA TGCGCCAGCAGCCAAGAGTCAGGACTAGCGGGAGGATACCCTTACAATGAGCAGTTCTTC. Amino acids: CASSQESGLAGGYPYNEQFF.

V is TRBV2 and J is TRBJ2-7, with 12 positions matching TRBD1. V dropped 7 bases and J dropped 0; count of bases not matched to a gene: 10. Germline CDR1 reads SNHLY; CDR2 reads FYNNEI. The CDR3 length is 17 residues. For the CDR3, the DNA is TGTGCCAGCAATGGGGACAGGGGGCGATCAAACTCCTACGAGCAGTACTTC. It codes for CASNGDRGRSNSYEQYF.

The chain couples TRBV6-5 to TRBJ2-3, with D possibly TRBD1 on 5 matching bases. The germline gives CDR1 MNHEY, CDR2 SVGAGI. V was cut by 4 bases and J by 3 bases, with 17 bases left in between. This CDR3 is 16 amino acids long. In nucleotides, the CDR3 is TGTGCCAGCAGTTTACTCGGTGGGGCAGGAACAGATACGCAGTATTTT. Its translation is CASSLLGGAGTDTQYF.

In this sample, this clonotype turned up many times. This rearrangement joins TRBV7-2 to TRBJ2-2, with D possibly TRBD2 on 6 matching bases. This CDR3 has 13 residues. V was shortened by 3 bases and J by 7 bases, with 9 bases between the two germline ends. Per germline, CDR1 SGHTA and CDR2 FQGNSA. The CDR3 here is CASSFGTRGELFF. In DNA form, the CDR3 reads TGTGCCAGCAGCTTTGGGACTCGCGGGGAGCTGTTTTTT.

This clonotype showed up many times. This chain uses TRBV11-3 with TRBJ2-3, with a possible D match to TRBD1 (5 bases). Germline CDR1 and CDR2: SGHNT and YENEEA. The CDR3 loop spans 16 amino acids. With 1 base removed from V and 5 bases from J, the gap between germline ends came to 16 bases. DNA for the CDR3: TGTGCCAGCAGCTTAGGGGCAGGGAAGTCGGTAGATACGCAGTATTTT. Its protein is CASSLGAGKSVDTQYF.

Concerning this clonotype itself: A far larger clone is just one base off, so this is likely a read error. The V call is TRBV6-8, the J call TRBJ1-4, with unresolved D. CDR3 length: 14 residues. Germline CDR1 is MNHGY and CDR2 is SAAAGT. The ends were cut back, 2 bases at V and 6 bases at J, with 10 bases in the middle. CDR3 DNA: TGTGCCAGCAGTTACAGACTTGGGCATGAAAAACTGTTTTTT. Protein product: CASSYRLGHEKLFF.

A remark on this clonotype: Given a much more abundant clone one base away, this may be a read error. The genes are TRBV7-2 and TRBJ2-1; the D gene is possibly TRBD1 (5 bases). The DNA end favors TRBJ2-5, so the J call may be wrong. The CDR3 totals 15 residues. In germline, CDR1 is SGHTA, CDR2 FQGNSA. This CDR3 is CASSLFSQGTKTQYF. Written as DNA, the CDR3 is TGTGCCAGCAGCTTATTTAGCCAGGGCACAAAGACCCAGTACTTC.